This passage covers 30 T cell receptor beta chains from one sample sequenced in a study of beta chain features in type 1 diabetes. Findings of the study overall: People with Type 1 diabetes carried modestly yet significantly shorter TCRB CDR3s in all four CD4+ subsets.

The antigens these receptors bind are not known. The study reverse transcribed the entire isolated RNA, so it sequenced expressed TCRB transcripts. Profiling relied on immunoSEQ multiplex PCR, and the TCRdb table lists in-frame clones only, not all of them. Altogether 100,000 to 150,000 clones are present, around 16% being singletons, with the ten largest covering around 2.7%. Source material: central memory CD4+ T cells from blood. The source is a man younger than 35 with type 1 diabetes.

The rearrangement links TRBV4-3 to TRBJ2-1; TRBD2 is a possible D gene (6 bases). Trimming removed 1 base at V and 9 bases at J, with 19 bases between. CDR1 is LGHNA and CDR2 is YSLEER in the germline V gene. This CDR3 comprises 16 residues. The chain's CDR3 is CASSQVGGGNIVEQFF. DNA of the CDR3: TGCGCCAGCAGCCAAGTTGGAGGAGGGAATATAGTTGAGCAGTTCTTC.

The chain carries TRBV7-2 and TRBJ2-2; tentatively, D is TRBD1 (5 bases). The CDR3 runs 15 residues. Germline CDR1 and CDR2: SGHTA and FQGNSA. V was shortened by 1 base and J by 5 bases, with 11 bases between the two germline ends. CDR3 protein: CASSLDQGRTGELFF. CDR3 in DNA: TGTGCCAGCAGCTTAGACCAGGGCCGAACCGGGGAGCTGTTTTTT.

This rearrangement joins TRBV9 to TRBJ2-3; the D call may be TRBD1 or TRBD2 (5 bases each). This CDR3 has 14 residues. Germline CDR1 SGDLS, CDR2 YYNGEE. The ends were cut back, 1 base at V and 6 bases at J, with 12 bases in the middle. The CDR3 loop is CASSVNGAGDTQYF. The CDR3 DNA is TGTGCCAGCAGCGTAAACGGGGCTGGGGATACGCAGTATTTT.

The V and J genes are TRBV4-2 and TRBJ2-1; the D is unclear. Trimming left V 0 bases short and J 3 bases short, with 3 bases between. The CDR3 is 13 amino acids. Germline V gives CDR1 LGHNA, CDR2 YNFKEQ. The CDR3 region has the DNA TGTGCCAGCAGCCAAGATGACTACAATGAGCAGTTCTTC. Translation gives CASSQDDYNEQFF.

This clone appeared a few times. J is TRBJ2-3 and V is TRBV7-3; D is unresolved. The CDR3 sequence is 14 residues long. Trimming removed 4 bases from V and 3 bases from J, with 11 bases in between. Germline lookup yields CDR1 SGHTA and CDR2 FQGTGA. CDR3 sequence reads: CASSSGSRTDTQYF. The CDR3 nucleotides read TGTGCCAGCAGCTCCGGGTCGCGTACAGATACGCAGTATTTT.

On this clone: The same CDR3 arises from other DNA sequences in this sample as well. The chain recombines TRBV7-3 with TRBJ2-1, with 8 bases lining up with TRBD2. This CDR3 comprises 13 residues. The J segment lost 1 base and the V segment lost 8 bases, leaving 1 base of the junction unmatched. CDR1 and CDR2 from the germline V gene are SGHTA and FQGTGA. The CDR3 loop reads CASGGGSYNEQFF. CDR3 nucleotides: TGTGCCAGCGGCGGGGGGTCCTACAATGAGCAGTTCTTC.

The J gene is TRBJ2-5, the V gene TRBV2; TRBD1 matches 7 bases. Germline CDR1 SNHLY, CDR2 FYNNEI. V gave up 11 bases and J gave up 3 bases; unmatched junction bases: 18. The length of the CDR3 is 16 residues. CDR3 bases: TGTGCCGTCACAGGGGCCGACAGGCGAGATGAAGAGACCCAGTACTTC. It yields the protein CAVTGADRRDEETQYF.

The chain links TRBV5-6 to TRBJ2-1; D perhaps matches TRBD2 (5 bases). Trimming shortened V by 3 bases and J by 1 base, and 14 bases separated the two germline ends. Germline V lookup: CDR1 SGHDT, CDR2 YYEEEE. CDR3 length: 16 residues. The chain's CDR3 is CASSSEAGRSYNEQFF. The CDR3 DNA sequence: TGTGCCAGCAGCTCGGAGGCCGGTAGGTCCTACAATGAGCAGTTCTTC.

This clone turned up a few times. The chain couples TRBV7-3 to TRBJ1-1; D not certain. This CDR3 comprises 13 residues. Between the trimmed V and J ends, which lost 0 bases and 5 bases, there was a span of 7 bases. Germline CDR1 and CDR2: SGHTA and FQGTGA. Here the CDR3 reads CASSLTPRTEAFF. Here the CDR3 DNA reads TGTGCCAGCAGCTTAACCCCGAGGACTGAAGCTTTCTTT.

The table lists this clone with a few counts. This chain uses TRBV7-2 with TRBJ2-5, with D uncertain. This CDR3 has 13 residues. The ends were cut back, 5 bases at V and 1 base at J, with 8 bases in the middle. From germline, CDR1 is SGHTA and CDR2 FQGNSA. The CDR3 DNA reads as TGTGCCAGCAGCCCACTACTCCAAGAGACCCAGTACTTC. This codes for CASSPLLQETQYF.

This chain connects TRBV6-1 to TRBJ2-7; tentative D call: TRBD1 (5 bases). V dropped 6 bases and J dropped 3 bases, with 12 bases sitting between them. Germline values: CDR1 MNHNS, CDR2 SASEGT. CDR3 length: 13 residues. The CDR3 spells CASRQRQIYEQYF. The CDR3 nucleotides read TGTGCCAGCAGGCAAAGACAGATCTACGAGCAGTACTTC.

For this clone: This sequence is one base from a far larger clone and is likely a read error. CDR3 sequence reads: CACSDSPTRRGNEQFF. The CDR3 coding sequence is TGTGCCTGCAGTGATTCCCCCACTCGGAGGGGCAATGAGCAGTTCTTC. The V gene is TRBV25-1, the J gene TRBJ2-1; TRBD2 is a possible D gene (6 bases). The germline gives CDR1 MGHDK, CDR2 SYGVNS. The CDR3 is 16 residues long.

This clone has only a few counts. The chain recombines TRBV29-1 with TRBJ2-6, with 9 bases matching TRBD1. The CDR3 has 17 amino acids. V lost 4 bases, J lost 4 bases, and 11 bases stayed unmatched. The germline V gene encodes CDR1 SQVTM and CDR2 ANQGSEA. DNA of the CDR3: TGCAGCGTTGGGCCGGGACAGGGACGGCCAGGGGCCAACGTCCTGACTTTC. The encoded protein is CSVGPGQGRPGANVLTF.

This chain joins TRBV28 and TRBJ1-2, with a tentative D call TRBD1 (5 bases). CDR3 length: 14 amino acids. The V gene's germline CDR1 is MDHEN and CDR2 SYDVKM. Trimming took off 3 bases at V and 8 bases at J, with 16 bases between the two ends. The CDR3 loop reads CASSFPGGTGGYTF. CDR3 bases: TGTGCCAGCAGTTTCCCGGGTGGGACGGGAGGCTACACCTTC.

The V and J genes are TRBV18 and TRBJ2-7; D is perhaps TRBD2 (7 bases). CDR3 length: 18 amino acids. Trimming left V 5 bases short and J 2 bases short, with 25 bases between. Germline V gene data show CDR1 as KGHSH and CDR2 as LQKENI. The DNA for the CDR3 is TGTGCCAGCTCATCCGCGGGGGACACCCGAGCGGTGGCCTACGAGCAGTACTTC. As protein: CASSSAGDTRAVAYEQYF.

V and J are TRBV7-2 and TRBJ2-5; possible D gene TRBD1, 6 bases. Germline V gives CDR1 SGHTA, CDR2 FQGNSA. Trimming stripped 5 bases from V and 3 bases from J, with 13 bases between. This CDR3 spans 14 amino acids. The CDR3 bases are TGTGCCAGCAGCGCATCCGGGACAAAAGAGACCCAGTACTTC. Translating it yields CASSASGTKETQYF.

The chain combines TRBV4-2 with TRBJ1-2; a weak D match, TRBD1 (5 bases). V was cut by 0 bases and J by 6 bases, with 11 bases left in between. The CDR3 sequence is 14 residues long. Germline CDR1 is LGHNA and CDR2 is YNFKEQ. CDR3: CASSQDEGMNGYTF. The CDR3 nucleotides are TGTGCCAGCAGCCAAGATGAGGGGATGAATGGCTACACCTTC.

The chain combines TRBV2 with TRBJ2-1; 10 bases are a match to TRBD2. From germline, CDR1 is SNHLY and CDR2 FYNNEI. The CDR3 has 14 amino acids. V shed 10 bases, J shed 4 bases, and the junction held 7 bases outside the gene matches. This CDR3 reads CATIGTSEYNEQFF. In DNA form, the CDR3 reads TGTGCCACCATCGGGACTAGCGAGTACAATGAGCAGTTCTTC.

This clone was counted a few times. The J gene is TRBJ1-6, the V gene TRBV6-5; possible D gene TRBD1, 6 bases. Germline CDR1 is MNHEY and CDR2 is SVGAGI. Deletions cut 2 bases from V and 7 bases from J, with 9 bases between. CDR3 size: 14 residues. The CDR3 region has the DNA TGTGCCAGCAGTTACCCCGGGACAAATTCACCCCTCCACTTT. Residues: CASSYPGTNSPLHF.

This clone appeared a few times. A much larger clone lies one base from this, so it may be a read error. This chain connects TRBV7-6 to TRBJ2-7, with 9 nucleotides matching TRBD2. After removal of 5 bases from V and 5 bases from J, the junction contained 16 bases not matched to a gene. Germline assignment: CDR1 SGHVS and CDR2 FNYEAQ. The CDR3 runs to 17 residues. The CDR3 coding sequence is TGTGCCAGCAGCGTAGGAGGTATGGTAGCGGGAGTTCACGAGCAGTACTTC. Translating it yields CASSVGGMVAGVHEQYF.

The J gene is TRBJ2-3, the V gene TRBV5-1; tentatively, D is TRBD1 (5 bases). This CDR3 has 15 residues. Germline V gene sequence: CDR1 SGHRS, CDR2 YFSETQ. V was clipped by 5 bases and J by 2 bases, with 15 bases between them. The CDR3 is CASSIDRQDTDTQYF. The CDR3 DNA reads TGCGCCAGCAGTATTGACAGACAAGACACAGATACGCAGTATTTT. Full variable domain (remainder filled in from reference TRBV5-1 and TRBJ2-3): KAGVTQTPRYLIKTRGQQVTLSCSPISGHRSVSWYQQTPGQGLQFLFEYFSETQRNKGNFPGRFSGRQFSNSRSEMNVSTLELGDSALYLCASSIDRQDTDTQYFGPGTRLTVL.

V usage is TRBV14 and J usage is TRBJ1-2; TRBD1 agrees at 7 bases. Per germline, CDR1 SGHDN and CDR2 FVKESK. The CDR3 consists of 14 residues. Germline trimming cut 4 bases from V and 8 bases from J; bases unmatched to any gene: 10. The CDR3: CASSPHPRGLGYTF. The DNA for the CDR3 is TGTGCCAGCAGCCCACACCCTAGGGGGCTCGGCTACACCTTC.

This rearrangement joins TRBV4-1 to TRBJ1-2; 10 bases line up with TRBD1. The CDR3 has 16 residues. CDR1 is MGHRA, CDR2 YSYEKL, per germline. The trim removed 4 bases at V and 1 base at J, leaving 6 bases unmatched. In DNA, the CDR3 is TGCGCCAGCAGCCCGTGGGGGACAGGGGTTAACTATGGCTACACCTTC. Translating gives CASSPWGTGVNYGYTF.

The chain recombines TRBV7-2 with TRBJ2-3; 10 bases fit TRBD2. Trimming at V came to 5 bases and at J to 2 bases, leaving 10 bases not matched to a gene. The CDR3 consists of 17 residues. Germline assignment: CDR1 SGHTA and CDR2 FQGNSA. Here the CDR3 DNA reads TGTGCCAGCAGCCCCTCCTCTAGCGGGGGCTTCACAGATACGCAGTATTTT. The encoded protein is CASSPSSSGGFTDTQYF.

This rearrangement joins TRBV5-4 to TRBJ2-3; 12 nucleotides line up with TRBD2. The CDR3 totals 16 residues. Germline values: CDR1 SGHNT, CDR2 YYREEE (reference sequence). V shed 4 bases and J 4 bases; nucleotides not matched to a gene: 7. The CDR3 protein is CASSRTSGGRADTQYF. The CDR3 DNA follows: TGTGCCAGCAGCCGTACTAGCGGGGGGCGGGCAGATACGCAGTATTTT.

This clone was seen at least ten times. In DNA form, the CDR3 reads TGTGCCAGCAGTTTACCGGGCAGGGCCAATGAGCAGTTCTTC. Translation gives CASSLPGRANEQFF. The chain recombines TRBV28 with TRBJ2-1, with a weak D call TRBD1 (5 bases). V shed 2 bases and J shed 6 bases, with 11 bases lying between them. There are 14 residues in the CDR3. CDR1 and CDR2 from the germline V gene are MDHEN and SYDVKM. The whole variable domain, remainder taken from reference TRBV28 and TRBJ2-1, is DVKVTQSSRYLVKRTGEKVFLECVQDMDHENMFWYRQDPGLGLRLIYFSYDVKMKEKGDIPEGYSVSREKKERFSLILESASTNQTSMYLCASSLPGRANEQFFGPGTRLTVL.

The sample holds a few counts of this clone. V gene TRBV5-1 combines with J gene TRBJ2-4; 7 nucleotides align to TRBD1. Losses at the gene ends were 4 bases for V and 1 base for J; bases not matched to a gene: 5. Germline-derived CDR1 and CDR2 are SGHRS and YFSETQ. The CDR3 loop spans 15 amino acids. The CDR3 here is CASSTGDYAKNIQYF. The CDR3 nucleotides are TGCGCCAGCAGCACAGGGGATTACGCCAAAAACATTCAGTACTTC.

The CDR3 DNA is TGCAGCGTTGGGTCAGGGGACTCGAACACCGGGGAGCTGTTTTTT. It specifies CSVGSGDSNTGELFF. The rearrangement links TRBV29-1 to TRBJ2-2; D could derive from TRBD1 or TRBD2 (6 bases each). This CDR3 has 15 residues. Trimming took 4 bases from V and 0 from J, leaving 12 bases between them. Germline CDR1 and CDR2: SQVTM and ANQGSEA.

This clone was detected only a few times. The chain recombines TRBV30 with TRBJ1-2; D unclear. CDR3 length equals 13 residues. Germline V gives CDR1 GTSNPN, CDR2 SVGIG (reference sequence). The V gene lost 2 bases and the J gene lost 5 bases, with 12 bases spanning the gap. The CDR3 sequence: CAWSLGSPYGYTF. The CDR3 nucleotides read TGTGCCTGGAGTCTGGGGAGTCCGTATGGCTACACCTTC.

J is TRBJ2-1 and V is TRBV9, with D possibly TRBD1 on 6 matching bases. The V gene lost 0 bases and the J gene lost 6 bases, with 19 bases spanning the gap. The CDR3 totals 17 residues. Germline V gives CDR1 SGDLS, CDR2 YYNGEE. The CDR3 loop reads CASSVEYDRRLGNEQFF. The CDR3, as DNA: TGTGCCAGCAGCGTAGAGTATGACAGGCGGCTCGGCAATGAGCAGTTCTTC.